The source of this T cell receptor beta chain is a study of blood T cell repertoires in COVID-19. On the study more broadly: Samples taken during acute and convalescent COVID-19 were collected in the United States, Italy and Spain.

The ends were cut back, 0 bases at V and 5 bases at J, with 4 bases in the middle. This CDR3 is 12 amino acids long. Per the germline V gene, CDR1 is LGHDT and CDR2 is YNNKEL (reference sequence). A Seattle source enrolled patients during active infection and followed them longitudinally. Source study methods: Reference gene primer amplification yielded estimated nucleated cell counts. Sequenced by immunoSEQ multiplex PCR; TCRdb stores in-frame clones only, minus some. V and J calls and clone size are given by that table; D and trimming were obtained from the DNA. The repertoire holds hundreds of thousands of clones, with 70% to 90% as singletons.

This chain links TRBV3-1 (or the pseudogene TRBV3-2) with TRBJ2-5; no definite D call. The sequencing sample was made of peripheral blood. The TCR originated in a man in his late teens or twenties with COVID-19, enrolled during active disease. The CDR3 DNA follows: TGTGCCAGCAGCCAAGATAGCGAGACCCAGTACTTC. This codes for CASSQDSETQYF.